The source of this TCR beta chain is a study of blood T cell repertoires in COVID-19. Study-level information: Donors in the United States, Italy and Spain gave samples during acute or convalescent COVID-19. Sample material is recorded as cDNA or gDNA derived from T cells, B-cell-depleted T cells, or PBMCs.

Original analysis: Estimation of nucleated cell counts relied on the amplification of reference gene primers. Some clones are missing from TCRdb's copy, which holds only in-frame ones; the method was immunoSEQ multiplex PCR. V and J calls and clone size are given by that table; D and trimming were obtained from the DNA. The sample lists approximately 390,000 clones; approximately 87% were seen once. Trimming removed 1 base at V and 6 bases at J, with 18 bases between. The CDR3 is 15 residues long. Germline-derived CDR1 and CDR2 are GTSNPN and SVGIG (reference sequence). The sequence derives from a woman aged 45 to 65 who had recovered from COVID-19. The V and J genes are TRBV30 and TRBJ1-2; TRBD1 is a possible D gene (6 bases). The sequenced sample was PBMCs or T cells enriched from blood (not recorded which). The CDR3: CAWSDWFQGNDGYTF. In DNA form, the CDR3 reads TGTGCCTGGAGTGACTGGTTCCAGGGGAACGATGGCTACACCTTC.